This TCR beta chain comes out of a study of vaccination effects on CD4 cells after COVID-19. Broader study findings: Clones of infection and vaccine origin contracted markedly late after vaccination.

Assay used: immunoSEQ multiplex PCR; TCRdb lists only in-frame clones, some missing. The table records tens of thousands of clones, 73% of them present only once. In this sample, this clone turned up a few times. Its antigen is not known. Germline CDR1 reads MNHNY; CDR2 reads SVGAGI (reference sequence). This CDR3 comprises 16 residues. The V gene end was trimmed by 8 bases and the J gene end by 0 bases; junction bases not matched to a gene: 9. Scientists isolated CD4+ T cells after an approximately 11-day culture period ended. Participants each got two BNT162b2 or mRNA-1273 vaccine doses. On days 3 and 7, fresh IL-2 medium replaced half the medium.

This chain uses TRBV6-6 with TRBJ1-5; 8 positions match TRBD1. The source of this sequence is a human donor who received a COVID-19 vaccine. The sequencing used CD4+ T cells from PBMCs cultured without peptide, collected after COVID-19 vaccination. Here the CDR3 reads CASGQGARYSNQPQHF. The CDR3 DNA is TGTGCCAGCGGACAGGGCGCACGATATAGCAATCAGCCCCAGCATTTT.